This T cell receptor (beta chain) was found in a study of neurological immune-mediated disorders. Study details: In a group of around 34 multiple sclerosis patients, 31 had the relapsing-remitting type and 3 had the secondary progressive type. Study results and limitations: None of the CDR3 amino acid sequences of expanded clones recurred across subjects, suggesting private repertoires in all groups. Among 34 multiple sclerosis patients, phylogenetic grouping put the repertoires of 18 into a single related-CDR3 cluster, a possible signature.

Stated time point: longitudinal time-point 2. V lost 8 bases and J lost 2; bases outside the gene matches: 3. The CDR3 runs to 13 residues. The cDNA was synthesized by 5'RACE incorporating 10-nucleotide random UMIs. TCRdb reprocessed the 5' RACE reads with MiXCR, giving one entry per CDR3 protein. This sample carries tens of thousands of distinct CDR3 sequences, almost 6% of them seen once, and the ten largest clones take approximately 7.9%. This clonotype was seen at least ten times. Its antigen is unknown. This sequence was found in a woman aged 55-70 years with multiple sclerosis. The sample taken for sequencing was PBMCs. The chain couples TRBV12-3 or TRBV12-4 to TRBJ2-3, with 8 bases matching TRBD1. CDR3 protein: CASGQGNTDTQYF. CDR3 nucleotides: TGTGCCAGCGGACAGGGAAACACAGATACGCAGTATTTT.